This TCR beta chain was documented in a study of blood T cell repertoires in COVID-19. At the level of the study: Samples of COVID-19 (acute and convalescent) were obtained from the United States, Italy and Spain. PBMCs, B-cell-depleted T cells, or T cells were the source of the cDNA or gDNA that made up the material.

As processed by the authors: Amplified reference gene primers provided the basis for estimating nucleated cell counts. The assay was immunoSEQ multiplex PCR, and TCRdb's table has in-frame clones only and misses some. V and J calls plus clone size are reproduced from that table; the DNA served to infer D and trimming. The sample holds about 160,000 clones, roughly 80% seen once. This CDR3 is 14 amino acids long. The V end lost 5 bases, the J end lost 0 bases, and 8 bases lay between the germline ends. Germline V gene sequence: CDR1 SEHNR, CDR2 FQNEAQ (reference sequence). The sample consisted of peripheral blood. V gene TRBV7-9 combines with J gene TRBJ1-3, with D unresolved. The source is an older man with acute or convalescent COVID-19. CDR3 in DNA: TGTGCCAGCAGCAAAGGGAGCTCTGGAAACACCATATATTTT. This codes for CASSKGSSGNTIYF.